This T cell receptor beta chain was captured in a study of T cell responses to AZD1222 COVID-19 vaccine. Study findings and constraints: Only a handful of AZD1222 recipients, more than five in all, had baseline seropositivity. Close to half of all spike-specific TCRs reportedly target regions of the variants that are unmutated. Rises in breadth and depth of Spike-specific TCRs came after two AZD1222 doses. Donors in the cohort were predominantly white British and more often female, and clonal diversity was possibly underestimated.

J gave up 2 bases and V 3 bases, and 5 bases lay outside the gene matches. This CDR3 contains 16 residues. CDR1 and CDR2 (germline): MGHRA, YSYEKL. This clone was observed once. Its antigen is not identified. The protocol was immunoSEQ multiplex PCR, while the TCRdb copy is restricted to in-frame clones and leaves out a portion. Of about 270,000 clones listed, 90% to 95% are singletons. The clonotype originates from an adult who received the AZD1222 COVID-19 vaccine. The V gene is TRBV4-1, the J gene TRBJ2-7; TRBD2 matches 12 bases. Sequenced material: peripheral blood, taken 28 days after the second AZD1222 dose. DNA for the CDR3: TGCGCCAGCAGCCACCCACTAGCGGGGGGTCCCTACGAGCAGTACTTC. Translating it yields CASSHPLAGGPYEQYF.